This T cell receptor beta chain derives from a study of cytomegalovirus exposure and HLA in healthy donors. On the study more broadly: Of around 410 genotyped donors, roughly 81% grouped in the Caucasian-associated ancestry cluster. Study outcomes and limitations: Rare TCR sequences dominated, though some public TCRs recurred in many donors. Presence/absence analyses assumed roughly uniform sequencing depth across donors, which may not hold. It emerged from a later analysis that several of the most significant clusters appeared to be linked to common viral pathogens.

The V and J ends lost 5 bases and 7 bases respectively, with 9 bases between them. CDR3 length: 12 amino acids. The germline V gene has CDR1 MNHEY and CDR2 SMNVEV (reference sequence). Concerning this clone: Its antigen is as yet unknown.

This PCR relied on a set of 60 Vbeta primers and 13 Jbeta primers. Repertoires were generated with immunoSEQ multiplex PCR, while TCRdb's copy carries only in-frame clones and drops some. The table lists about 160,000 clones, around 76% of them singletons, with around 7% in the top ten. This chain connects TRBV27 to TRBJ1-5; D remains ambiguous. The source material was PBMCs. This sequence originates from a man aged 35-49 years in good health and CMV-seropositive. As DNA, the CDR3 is TGTGCCAGCAGTCCTTTGGGCCAGCCCCAGCATTTT. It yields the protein CASSPLGQPQHF.